This TCR beta chain was found in a study of T cells in Graves' hyperthyroidism and ophthalmopathy. Diagnosis rested on symptoms, serum thyroxine and TRAb, thyroid ultrasound, and orbital computed tomography. PBMCs were derived from approximately 10 ml fresh peripheral blood. The germline V gene has CDR1 SGHDN and CDR2 FVKESK. This CDR3 is built from 13 residues. V was trimmed by 0 bases and J by 11 bases, leaving 12 bases between them. This clonotype has ten or more counts. RNA transcripts gave rise to amplified TCR beta CDR3 regions. Primed by the HTBI set, a first-round RT-PCR was run on the TCR CDR3. MiXCR, run by TCRdb on the multiplex PCR reads, gives a single entry per CDR3 protein. Of fewer than 350,000 distinct CDR3 sequences listed, 15% to 20% are singletons.

Sample: blood. The TCR comes from a woman aged 40 to 49 with Graves' ophthalmopathy. V gene TRBV14 combines with J gene TRBJ2-3; unclear D gene. In DNA form, the CDR3 reads TGTGCCAGCAGCCAAGATCCCCCTTGGAGGCAGTATTTT. Translated: CASSQDPPWRQYF.